The T cell receptor beta chain under discussion was sequenced for a study of cytomegalovirus exposure and HLA in healthy donors. This CDR3 is 17 amino acids long. Trimming at V came to 3 bases and at J to 8 bases, leaving 14 bases not matched to a gene. Germline V gene lookup returns CDR1 LGHNA and CDR2 YNFKEQ. Overall study results and limits: A later analysis found common viral pathogens apparently linked to several of the most significant clusters. About 87% or about 30% of the time was how often most TCR beta V segments were productive, according to an earlier analysis. The study dropped some indistinguishable V segments, TRBV6-2 and TRBV6-3 among them.

Concerning this clone itself: The antigen remains undetermined.

The PCR was carried out with 60 Vbeta primers and 13 Jbeta primers. Repertoires were generated with immunoSEQ multiplex PCR, while TCRdb's copy carries only in-frame clones and drops some. The sample lists tens of thousands of clones, around 77% occurring once. This chain connects TRBV4-2 to TRBJ2-1, with 9 bases matching TRBD2. Sequenced input: PBMCs. The receptor was derived from a male donor in good health and CMV-seropositive. The CDR3 nucleotides read TGTGCCAGCAGCCAGGGGGGTATGGGCGGGGGGGCCGATGAGCAGTTCTTC. It codes for CASSQGGMGGGADEQFF.